This is a list of T cell receptor beta chains from one sample in a study of beta chain features in type 1 diabetes. Only in-frame clones appear in the TCRdb table, and some are missing; sequencing was by immunoSEQ multiplex PCR. The sample lists 300,000 to 350,000 clones; 7.5% to 9% were seen once. Sample: central memory CD4+ T cells from blood. The receptor source for this set is a woman aged 18-29 years in good health. Each CDR3 is given with its conserved first and last residue. Each record gives: V gene, D gene, J gene, clone size, CDR3 protein, CDR3 DNA. A D gene is named only where the DNA matches it firmly. Size values are once, few and many counts, or a class for expanded clones, and some rows have none.

TRBV7-9	NA	TRBJ1-4	NA	CASSLDLVEKLFF	TGTGCCAGCAGCTTAGATCTAGTTGAAAAACTGTTTTTT
TRBV7-3	NA	TRBJ2-1	few	CASSSPSSYNEQFF	TGTGCCAGCAGCTCCCCCTCTTCTTACAATGAGCAGTTCTTC
TRBV4-2	NA	TRBJ2-1	NA	CASSRDRRDEDEQFF	TGTGCCAGCAGCCGAGACAGAAGGGATGAGGATGAGCAGTTCTTC
TRBV7-2	TRBD2	TRBJ2-1	many	CASSISGSSYNEQFF	TGTGCCAGCAGCATTAGCGGGAGCTCCTACAATGAGCAGTTCTTC
TRBV18	TRBD1	TRBJ2-2	NA	CASSPQGQGITGELFF	TGTGCCAGCTCACCACAGGGACAGGGGATCACCGGGGAGCTGTTTTTT
TRBV6-1	TRBD2	TRBJ2-1	NA	CASSEAGLAGDNEQFF	TGTGCCAGCAGTGAAGCGGGACTAGCGGGAGACAATGAGCAGTTCTTC
TRBV5-1	NA	TRBJ2-3	NA	CASSLRALLGTDTQYF	TGCGCCAGCAGCCTCCGGGCCCTGCTCGGCACAGATACGCAGTATTTT
TRBV5-6	NA	TRBJ1-2	NA	CASSLAGVGGYTF	TGTGCCAGCAGCTTGGCTGGGGTTGGTGGCTACACCTTC
TRBV5-1	NA	TRBJ2-6	NA	CASSLDPLQGANVLTF	TGCGCCAGCAGCTTGGACCCCCTCCAGGGGGCCAACGTCCTGACTTTC
TRBV28	TRBD1	TRBJ1-2	NA	CASSLLPGQGRGYTF	TGTGCCAGCAGTTTACTACCGGGACAGGGGAGGGGCTACACCTTC
TRBV29-1	TRBD2	TRBJ2-1	NA	CSVGGTSGGSAEQFF	TGCAGCGTTGGAGGGACTAGCGGTGGCTCCGCGGAGCAGTTCTTC
TRBV5-4	TRBD1	TRBJ2-1	few	CASSTDRAAYNEQFF	TGTGCCAGCAGCACCGACAGGGCAGCCTACAATGAGCAGTTCTTC
TRBV7-2	NA	TRBJ2-7	few	CASSLGWEMAYEQYF	TGTGCCAGCAGCCTAGGGTGGGAGATGGCGTACGAGCAGTACTTC
TRBV4-3	NA	TRBJ2-3	NA	CASSHRHTQYF	TGCGCCAGCAGCCACCGGCATACGCAGTATTTT
TRBV7-2	TRBD2	TRBJ2-1	many	CASSLVGTSDIYNEQFF	TGTGCCAGCAGCTTAGTGGGTACTAGCGATATTTACAATGAGCAGTTCTTC
TRBV2	NA	TRBJ1-4	NA	CASRVSGQGNEKLFF	TGTGCCAGCCGAGTTTCCGGCCAGGGAAATGAAAAACTGTTTTTT
TRBV28	TRBD2	TRBJ2-3	few	CASSGSRVQTSGSSDTQYF	TGTGCCAGCAGTGGCTCCCGCGTTCAGACTAGCGGGAGTTCAGATACGCAGTATTTT
TRBV5-1	NA	TRBJ2-3	few	CASSSNPQVRTDTQYF	TGCGCCAGCAGCTCGAACCCGCAGGTTCGGACAGATACGCAGTATTTT
TRBV5-1	NA	TRBJ1-1	few	CASSWSLADTEAFF	TGCGCCAGCAGCTGGTCTCTAGCGGACACTGAAGCTTTCTTT
TRBV28	TRBD1	TRBJ2-7	many	CASTGTGYEQYF	TGTGCCAGCACCGGGACAGGGTACGAGCAGTACTTC
TRBV9	TRBD2	TRBJ2-7	few	CASSVSGRGYEQYF	TGTGCCAGCAGCGTTAGCGGGAGGGGCTACGAGCAGTACTTC
TRBV28	TRBD1	TRBJ1-4	few	CASSFGDRNEKLFF	TGTGCCAGCAGTTTCGGGGACAGAAATGAAAAACTGTTTTTT
TRBV9	TRBD2	TRBJ2-5	once	CASSVGAREGLETQYF	TGTGCCAGCAGCGTAGGTGCCCGGGAGGGCCTGGAGACCCAGTACTTC
TRBV6-5	NA	TRBJ2-7	NA	CASAQGFYEQYF	TGTGCCAGCGCACAGGGATTCTACGAGCAGTACTTC
TRBV11-3	TRBD1	TRBJ2-3	NA	CASSSTGADTQYF	TGTGCCAGCAGTTCCACAGGGGCAGATACGCAGTATTTT
TRBV19	NA	TRBJ2-3	NA	CASSKDTGITDTQYF	TGTGCCAGTAGTAAGGACACAGGAATCACAGATACGCAGTATTTT
TRBV10-3	TRBD2	TRBJ2-3	many	CAIRRLAGGDTQYF	TGTGCCATCAGGAGGCTAGCGGGAGGGGATACGCAGTATTTT
TRBV4-2	NA	TRBJ2-3	many	CASRSTPSTDTQYF	TGTGCCAGCAGGTCGACTCCTAGCACAGATACGCAGTATTTT
TRBV5-1	NA	TRBJ2-1	few	CASTRTYNEQFF	TGCGCCAGCACCCGCACTTACAATGAGCAGTTCTTC
TRBV10-3	NA	TRBJ2-1	NA	CAISEVGGGSYNEQFF	TGTGCCATCAGTGAAGTCGGAGGCGGCTCCTACAATGAGCAGTTCTTC
TRBV5-1	TRBD1	TRBJ2-7	NA	CASSLRGTDNSYEQYF	TGCGCCAGCAGCTTAAGAGGGACAGATAACTCCTACGAGCAGTACTTC
TRBV5-6	NA	TRBJ2-1	NA	CASRLDSYNEQFF	TGTGCCAGCAGACTAGACTCCTACAATGAGCAGTTCTTC
TRBV28	NA	TRBJ2-5	few	CASSPGGGTQETQYF	TGTGCCAGCAGCCCCGGGGGAGGCACCCAAGAGACCCAGTACTTC
TRBV7-2	TRBD1	TRBJ1-2	few	CASLDRGIYGYTF	TGTGCCAGCCTCGACAGGGGAATCTATGGCTACACCTTC
TRBV28	NA	TRBJ1-2	few	CASSFRGRNGYTF	TGTGCCAGCAGTTTTCGGGGGCGGAATGGCTACACCTTC
TRBV7-2	TRBD2	TRBJ2-3	few	CASSLGSGTSGGGTQYF	TGTGCCAGCAGCTTAGGGAGCGGGACTAGCGGAGGGGGTACGCAGTATTTT
TRBV18	NA	TRBJ2-3	many	CASSPSDTQYF	TGTGCCAGCTCACCATCAGATACGCAGTATTTT
TRBV9	TRBD2	TRBJ2-5	few	CASSATGTSGKETQYF	TGTGCCAGCAGCGCGACCGGGACTAGCGGAAAAGAGACCCAGTACTTC